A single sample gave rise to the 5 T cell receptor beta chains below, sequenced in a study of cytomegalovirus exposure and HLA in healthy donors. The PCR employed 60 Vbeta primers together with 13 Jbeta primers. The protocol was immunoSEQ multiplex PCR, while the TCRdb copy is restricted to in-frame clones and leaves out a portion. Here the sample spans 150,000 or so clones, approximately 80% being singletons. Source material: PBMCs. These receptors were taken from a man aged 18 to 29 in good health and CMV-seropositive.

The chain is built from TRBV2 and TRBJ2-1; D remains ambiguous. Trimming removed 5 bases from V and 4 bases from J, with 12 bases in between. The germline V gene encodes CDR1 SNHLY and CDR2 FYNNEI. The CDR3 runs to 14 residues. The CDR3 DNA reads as TGTGCCAGCAGTTTATCCTCCCTTTACAATGAGCAGTTCTTC. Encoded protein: CASSLSSLYNEQFF.

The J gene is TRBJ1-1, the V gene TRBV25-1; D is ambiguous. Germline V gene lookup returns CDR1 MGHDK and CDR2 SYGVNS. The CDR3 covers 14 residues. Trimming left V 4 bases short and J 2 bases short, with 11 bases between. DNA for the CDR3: TGTGCCAGCAGTGCAAAACAGAGAAACACTGAAGCTTTCTTT. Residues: CASSAKQRNTEAFF.

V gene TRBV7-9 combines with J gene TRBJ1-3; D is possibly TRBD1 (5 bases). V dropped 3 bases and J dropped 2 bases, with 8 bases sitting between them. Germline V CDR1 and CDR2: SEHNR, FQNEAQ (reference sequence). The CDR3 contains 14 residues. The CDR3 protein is CASSLDNAGNTIYF. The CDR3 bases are TGTGCCAGCAGCTTGGACAACGCTGGAAACACCATATATTTT.

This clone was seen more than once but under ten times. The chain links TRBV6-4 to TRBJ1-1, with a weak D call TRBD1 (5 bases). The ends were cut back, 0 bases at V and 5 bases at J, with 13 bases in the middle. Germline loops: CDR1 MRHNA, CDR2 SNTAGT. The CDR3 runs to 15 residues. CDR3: CASSDSSRGWTEAFF. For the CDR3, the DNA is TGTGCCAGCAGTGACTCTTCTAGGGGATGGACTGAAGCTTTCTTT.

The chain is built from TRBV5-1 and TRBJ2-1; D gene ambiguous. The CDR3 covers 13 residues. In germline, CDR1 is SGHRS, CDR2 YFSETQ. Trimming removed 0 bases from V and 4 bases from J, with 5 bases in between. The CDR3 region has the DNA TGCGCCAGCAGCTTGGAACTATACAATGAGCAGTTCTTC. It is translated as CASSLELYNEQFF.